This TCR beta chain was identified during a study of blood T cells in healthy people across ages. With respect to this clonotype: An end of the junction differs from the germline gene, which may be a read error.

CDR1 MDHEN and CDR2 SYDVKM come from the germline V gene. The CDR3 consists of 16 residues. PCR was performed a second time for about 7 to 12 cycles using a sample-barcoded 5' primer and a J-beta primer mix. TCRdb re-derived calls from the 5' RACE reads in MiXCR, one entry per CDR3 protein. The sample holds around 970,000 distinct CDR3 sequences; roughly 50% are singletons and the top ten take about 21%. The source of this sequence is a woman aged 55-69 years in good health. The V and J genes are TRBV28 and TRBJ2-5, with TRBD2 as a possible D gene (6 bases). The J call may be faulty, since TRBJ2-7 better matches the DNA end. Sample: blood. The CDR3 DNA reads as TGTGCCGGCAGTTTAGCCTTTCGGGGAGGAGAATACGAGCAGTACTTC. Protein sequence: CAGSLAFRGGEYEQYF.